These 4 T cell receptor beta chains came from one sample sequenced in a study of metastatic and nonmetastatic thyroid tumors (dated by TCRdb to the early 2020s). Receptor amplification or capture employed PCR. TCRdb records Illumina HiSeq 4000 as the sequencer. TCRdb cleaned the public reads at Q25 with fastp, built clones with MiXCR and kept in-frame beta chains. Recorded for this sample are about 24,000 clones; roughly 24% of them occurred a single time. About 64% of the sample lies in the top ten. Before undergoing thyroid surgery, none of the patients had been given any kind of treatment. The sequenced sample consisted of blood. The receptors stem from a male donor with papillary thyroid cancer or a benign thyroid nodule (not recorded which). Some clones in this sample may be carry-over from other donors' samples.

This clone was seen many times. The chain has TRBV28 and TRBJ1-1; D is unresolved. V gave up 7 bases and J gave up 4 bases, with 19 bases separating them. CDR1 and CDR2 (germline): MDHEN, SYDVKM. CDR3 size: 15 residues. The CDR3 loop is CASNPGTSLGTEAFF. The DNA for the CDR3 is TGTGCCAGCAACCCGGGTACGTCTTTGGGCACTGAAGCTTTCTTT. Supplemented by reference TRBV28 and TRBJ1-1, the full variable domain reads DVKVTQSSRYLVKRTGEKVFLECVQDMDHENMFWYRQDPGLGLRLIYFSYDVKMKEKGDIPEGYSVSREKKERFSLILESASTNQTSMYLCASNPGTSLGTEAFFGQGTRLTVV.

J is TRBJ1-2 and V is TRBV30; D not certain. Germline lookup yields CDR1 GTSNPN and CDR2 SVGIG (reference sequence). V lost 0 bases and J lost 8, with 13 bases in between. This CDR3 comprises 13 residues. The CDR3 DNA reads as TGTGCCTGGAGTGTACTTTTTGGGCGAGGCTACACCTTC. Encoded protein: CAWSVLFGRGYTF.

This clone was counted many times. The chain combines TRBV20-1 with TRBJ2-1; D may correspond to TRBD1 or TRBD2 (5 bases each). This CDR3 comprises 14 residues. Germline loops: CDR1 DFQATT, CDR2 SNEGSKA (reference sequence). Trimming cost V 1 base and J 6 bases, with 13 bases left between them. The CDR3 protein is CSARVGGTLNEQFF. The CDR3 nucleotides are TGCAGTGCTAGAGTGGGTGGGACGCTCAATGAGCAGTTCTTC.

The chain recombines TRBV2 with TRBJ2-1, with TRBD2 matching 13 bases. This CDR3 region has 20 residues. V gave up 0 bases and J gave up 3 bases; unmatched junction bases: 11. Germline-derived CDR1 and CDR2 are SNHLY and FYNNEI. This chain's CDR3 is CASSEARRLAGGRNYNEQFF. As DNA, the CDR3 is TGTGCCAGCAGTGAAGCCCGGAGACTAGCGGGAGGTCGTAACTACAATGAGCAGTTCTTC. Full variable domain (remainder filled in from reference TRBV2 and TRBJ2-1): EPEVTQTPSHQVTQMGQEVILRCVPISNHLYFYWYRQILGQKVEFLVSFYNNEISEKSEIFDDQFSVERPDGSNFTLKIRSTKLEDSAMYFCASSEARRLAGGRNYNEQFFGPGTRLTVL.